The TCR beta chain described here comes from a study of T and B cells in COVID-19 patients. Study-level background: The recovered cohort's median age was 34 years, versus over 60 years in active infection. About 90% of the 20 active-infection patients had comorbidities associated with unfavorable COVID-19 outcome.

This clonotype was counted a few times. What it binds is not known. Multiplex PCR with BIOMED2 TRB-A/B primer pools amplified TRB rearrangements. TCRdb passed the multiplex PCR reads through MiXCR, listing each CDR3 protein once. The sample yields over 6,000 distinct CDR3 sequences, 33% seen once. Findings and limits, study-wide: Exclusive to the recovered cohort were approximately 2,500 TCR clusters, 30 to 40 of them with low generation probability.

CDR1 KGHDR and CDR2 SFDVKD come from the germline V gene. This CDR3 comprises 14 residues. Trimming took 6 bases from V and 5 from J, leaving 14 bases between them. From blood, roughly 250-500 ng of genomic DNA served as TRB template. This clonotype was obtained from a human donor with active COVID-19. This chain connects TRBV24-1 to TRBJ2-3, with D tentatively TRBD2 (6 bases). Sequenced: blood. In nucleotides, the CDR3 is TGTGCCACCAGTCGGGACGGGAGCGGAGATACGCAGTATTTT. It specifies CATSRDGSGDTQYF.